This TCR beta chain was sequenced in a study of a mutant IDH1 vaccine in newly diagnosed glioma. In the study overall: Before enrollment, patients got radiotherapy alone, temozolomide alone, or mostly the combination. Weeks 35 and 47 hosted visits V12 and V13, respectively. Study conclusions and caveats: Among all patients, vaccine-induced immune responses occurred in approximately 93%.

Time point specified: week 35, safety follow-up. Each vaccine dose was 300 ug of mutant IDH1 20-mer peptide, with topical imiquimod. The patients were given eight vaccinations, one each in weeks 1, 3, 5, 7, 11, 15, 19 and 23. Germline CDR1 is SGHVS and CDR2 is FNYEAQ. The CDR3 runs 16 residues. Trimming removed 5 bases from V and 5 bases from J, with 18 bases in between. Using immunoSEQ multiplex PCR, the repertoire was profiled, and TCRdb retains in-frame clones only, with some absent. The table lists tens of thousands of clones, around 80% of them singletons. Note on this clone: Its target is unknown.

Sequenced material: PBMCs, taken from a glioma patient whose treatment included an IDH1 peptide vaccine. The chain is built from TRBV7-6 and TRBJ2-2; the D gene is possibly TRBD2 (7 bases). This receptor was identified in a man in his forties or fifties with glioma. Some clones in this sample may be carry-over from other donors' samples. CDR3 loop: CASSPPGGHGTGELFF. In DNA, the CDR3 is TGTGCCAGCAGCCCCCCCGGGGGGCATGGAACCGGGGAGCTGTTTTTT.